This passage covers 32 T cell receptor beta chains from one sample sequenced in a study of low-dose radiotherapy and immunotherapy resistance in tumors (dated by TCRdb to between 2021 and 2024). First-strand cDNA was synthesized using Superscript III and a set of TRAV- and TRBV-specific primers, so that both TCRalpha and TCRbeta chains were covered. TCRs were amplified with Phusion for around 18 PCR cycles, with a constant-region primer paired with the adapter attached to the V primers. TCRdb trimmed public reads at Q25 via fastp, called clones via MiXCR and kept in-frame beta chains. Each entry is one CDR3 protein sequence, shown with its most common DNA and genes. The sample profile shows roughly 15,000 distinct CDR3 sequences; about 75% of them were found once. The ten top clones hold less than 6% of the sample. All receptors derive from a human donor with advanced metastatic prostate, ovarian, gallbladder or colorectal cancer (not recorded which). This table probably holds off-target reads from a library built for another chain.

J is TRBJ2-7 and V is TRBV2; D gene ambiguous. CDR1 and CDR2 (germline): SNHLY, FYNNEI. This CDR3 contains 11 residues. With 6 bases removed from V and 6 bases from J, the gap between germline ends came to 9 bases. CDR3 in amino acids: CASSVGGEQYF. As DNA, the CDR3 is TGTGCCAGCAGCGTGGGTGGCGAGCAGTACTTC.

CDR3 in amino acids: CASSPEEIQGSYGYTF. The CDR3 DNA is TGTGCCAGCTCCCCAGAAGAAATCCAAGGGAGCTATGGCTACACCTTC. V is TRBV18 and J is TRBJ1-2; D is undetermined. Germline lookup yields CDR1 KGHSH and CDR2 LQKENI. V lost 6 bases, J lost 4 bases, and 21 bases lay in between. The CDR3 has 16 amino acids.

CDR3 sequence reads: CASSPGTGGYNEQFF. The CDR3 bases are TGTGCCAGCAGTCCCGGGACAGGGGGCTACAATGAGCAGTTCTTC. The J gene is TRBJ2-1, the V gene TRBV6-6; TRBD1 matches 11 bases. V lost 5 bases to trimming and J lost 3 bases; unmatched junction nucleotides: 3. The CDR3 has 15 residues. Looked up from germline, CDR1 is MNHNY and CDR2 is SVGAGI (reference sequence).

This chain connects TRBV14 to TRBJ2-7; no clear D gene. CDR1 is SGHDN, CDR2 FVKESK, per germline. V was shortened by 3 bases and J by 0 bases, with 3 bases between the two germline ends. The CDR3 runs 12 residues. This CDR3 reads CASSQSSYEQYF. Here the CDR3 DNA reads TGTGCCAGCAGCCAGAGCTCCTACGAGCAGTACTTC. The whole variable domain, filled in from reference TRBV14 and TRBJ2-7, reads EAGVTQFPSHSVIEKGQTVTLRCDPISGHDNLYWYRRVMGKEIKFLLHFVKESKQDESGMPNNRFLAERTGGTYSTLKVQPAELEDSGVYFCASSQSSYEQYFGPGTRLTVT.

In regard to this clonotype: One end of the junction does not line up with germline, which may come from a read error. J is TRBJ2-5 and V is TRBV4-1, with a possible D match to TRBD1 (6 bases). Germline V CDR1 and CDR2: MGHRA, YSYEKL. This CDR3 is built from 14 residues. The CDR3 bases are TGTGCCAGCAGCCCCACAGGGCTCCAAGAGACCCAGTACTTC. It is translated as CASSPTGLQETQYF.

CDR3 in amino acids: CASSPGAGTDTQYF. For the CDR3, the DNA is TGTGCCAGTAGTCCCGGGGCTGGAACAGATACGCAGTATTTT. The chain links TRBV19 to TRBJ2-3; either TRBD1 or TRBD2 may supply D (5 bases each). Germline CDR1 reads LNHDA; CDR2 reads SQIVND (reference sequence). Between the trimmed V and J ends, which lost 5 bases and 3 bases, there was a span of 12 bases. The CDR3 runs 14 residues.

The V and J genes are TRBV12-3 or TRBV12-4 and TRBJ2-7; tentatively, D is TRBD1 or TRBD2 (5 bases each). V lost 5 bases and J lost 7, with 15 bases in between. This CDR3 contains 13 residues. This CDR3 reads CASSRRDLGEQYF. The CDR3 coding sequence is TGTGCCAGCAGTCGTAGGGACCTCGGGGAGCAGTACTTC.

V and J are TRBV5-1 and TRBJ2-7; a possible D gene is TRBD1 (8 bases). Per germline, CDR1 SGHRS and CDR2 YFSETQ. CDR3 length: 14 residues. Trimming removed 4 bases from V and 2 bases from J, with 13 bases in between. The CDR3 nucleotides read TGCGCCAGCAGCCCCACAGGGGGGGCCTACGAGCAGTACTTC. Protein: CASSPTGGAYEQYF.

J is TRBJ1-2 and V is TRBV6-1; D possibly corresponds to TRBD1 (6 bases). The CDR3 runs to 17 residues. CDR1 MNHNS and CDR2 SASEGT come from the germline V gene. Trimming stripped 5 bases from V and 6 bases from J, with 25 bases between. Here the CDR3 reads CASSYRISRSGAHGYTF. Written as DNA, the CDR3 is TGTGCCAGCAGTTACCGGATTAGCCGGTCAGGGGCTCATGGCTACACCTTC.

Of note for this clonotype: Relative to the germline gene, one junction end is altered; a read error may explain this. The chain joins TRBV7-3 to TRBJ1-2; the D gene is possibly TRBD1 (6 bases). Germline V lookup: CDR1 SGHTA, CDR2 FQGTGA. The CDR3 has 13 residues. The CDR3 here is CASTLTGTHGYTF. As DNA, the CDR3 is TGTGCCAGCACCTTAACAGGGACCCATGGCTACACCTTC.

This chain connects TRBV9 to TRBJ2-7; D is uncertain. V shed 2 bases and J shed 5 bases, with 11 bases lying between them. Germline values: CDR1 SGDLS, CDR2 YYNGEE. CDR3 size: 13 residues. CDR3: CASSVVSDNEQYF. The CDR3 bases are TGTGCCAGCAGCGTTGTCAGCGACAACGAGCAGTACTTC.

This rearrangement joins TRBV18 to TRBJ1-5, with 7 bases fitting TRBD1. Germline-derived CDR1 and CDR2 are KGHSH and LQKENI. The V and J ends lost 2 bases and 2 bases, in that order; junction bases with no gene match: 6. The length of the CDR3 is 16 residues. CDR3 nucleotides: TGTGCCAGCTCACCATCACCAGGGGGAGGCAATCAGCCCCAGCATTTT. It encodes CASSPSPGGGNQPQHF.

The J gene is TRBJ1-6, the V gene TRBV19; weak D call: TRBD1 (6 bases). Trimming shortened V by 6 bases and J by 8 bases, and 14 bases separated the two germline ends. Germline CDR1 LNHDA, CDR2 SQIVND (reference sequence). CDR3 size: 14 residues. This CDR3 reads CASRINREDSPLHF. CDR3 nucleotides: TGTGCCAGTAGGATAAACAGGGAGGATTCACCCCTCCACTTT.

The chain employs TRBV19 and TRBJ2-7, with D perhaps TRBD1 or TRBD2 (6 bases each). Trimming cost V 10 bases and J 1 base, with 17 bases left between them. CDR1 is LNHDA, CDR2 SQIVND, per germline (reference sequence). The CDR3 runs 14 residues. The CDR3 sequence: CATQRGLNSYEQYF. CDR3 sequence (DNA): TGTGCCACCCAACGGGGGCTGAATTCCTACGAGCAGTACTTC.

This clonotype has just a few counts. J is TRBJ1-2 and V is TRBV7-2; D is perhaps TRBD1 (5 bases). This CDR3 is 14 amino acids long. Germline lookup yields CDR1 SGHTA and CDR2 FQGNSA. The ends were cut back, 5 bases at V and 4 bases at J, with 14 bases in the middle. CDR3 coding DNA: TGTGCCAGCAGCCCCGGGAGGGGCCGCTATGGCTACACCTTC. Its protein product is CASSPGRGRYGYTF. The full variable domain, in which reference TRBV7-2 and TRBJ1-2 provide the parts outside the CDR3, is GAGVSQSPSNKVTEKGKDVELRCDPISGHTALYWYRQSLGQGLEFLIYFQGNSAPDKSGLPSDRFSAERTGGSVSTLTIQRTQQEDSAVYLCASSPGRGRYGYTFGSGTRLTVV.

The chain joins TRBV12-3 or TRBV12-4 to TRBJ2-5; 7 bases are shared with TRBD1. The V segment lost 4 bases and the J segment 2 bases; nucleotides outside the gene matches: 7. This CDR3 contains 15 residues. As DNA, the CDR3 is TGTGCCAGCAGTTCGGACAGGAACTTTCAAGAGACCCAGTACTTC. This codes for CASSSDRNFQETQYF.

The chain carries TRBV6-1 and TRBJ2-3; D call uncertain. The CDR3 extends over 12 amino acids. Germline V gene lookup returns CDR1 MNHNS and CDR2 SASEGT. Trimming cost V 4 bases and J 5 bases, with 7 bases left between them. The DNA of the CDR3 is TGTGCCAGCAGTGCCAACCGAGATACGCAGTATTTT. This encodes CASSANRDTQYF.

The CDR3 nucleotides read TGTGCCAGCAGCATCGAGCGGCTCCCCGACAATGAGCAGTTCTTC. Translated: CASSIERLPDNEQFF. The chain combines TRBV11-2 with TRBJ2-1, with D perhaps matching TRBD2 (5 bases). The CDR3 sequence is 15 residues long. Trimming shortened V by 5 bases and J by 5 bases, and 16 bases separated the two germline ends. CDR1 and CDR2 (germline): SGHAT, FQNNGV.

The CDR3 protein is CASSHRQGSSEAFF. For the CDR3, the DNA is TGTGCCAGCAGCCACCGACAGGGGTCGAGTGAAGCTTTCTTT. This chain connects TRBV7-2 to TRBJ1-1; TRBD1 aligns across 8 bases. Trimming removed 5 bases from V and 7 bases from J; junction bases left unmatched: 9. CDR3 size: 14 residues. Germline assignment: CDR1 SGHTA and CDR2 FQGNSA.

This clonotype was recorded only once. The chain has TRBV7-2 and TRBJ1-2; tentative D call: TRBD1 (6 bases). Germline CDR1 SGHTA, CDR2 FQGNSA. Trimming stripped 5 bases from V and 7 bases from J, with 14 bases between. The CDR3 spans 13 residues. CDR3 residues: CASSPRGGIGYTF. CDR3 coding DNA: TGTGCCAGCAGCCCTCGGGGGGGCATTGGCTACACCTTC. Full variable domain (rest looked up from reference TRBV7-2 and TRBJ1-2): GAGVSQSPSNKVTEKGKDVELRCDPISGHTALYWYRQSLGQGLEFLIYFQGNSAPDKSGLPSDRFSAERTGGSVSTLTIQRTQQEDSAVYLCASSPRGGIGYTFGSGTRLTVV.

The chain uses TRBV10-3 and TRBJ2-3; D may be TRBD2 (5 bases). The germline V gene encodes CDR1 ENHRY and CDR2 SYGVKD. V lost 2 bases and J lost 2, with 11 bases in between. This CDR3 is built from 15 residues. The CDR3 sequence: CAISEGLAATDTQYF. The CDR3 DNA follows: TGTGCCATCAGTGAGGGGCTAGCCGCCACAGATACGCAGTATTTT.

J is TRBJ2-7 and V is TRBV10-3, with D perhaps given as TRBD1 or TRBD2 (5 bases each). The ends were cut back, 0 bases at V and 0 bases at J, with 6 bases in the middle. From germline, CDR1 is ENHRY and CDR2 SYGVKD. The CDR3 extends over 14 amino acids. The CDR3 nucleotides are TGTGCCATCAGTGAGTCCGGGACCTCCTACGAGCAGTACTTC. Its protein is CAISESGTSYEQYF.

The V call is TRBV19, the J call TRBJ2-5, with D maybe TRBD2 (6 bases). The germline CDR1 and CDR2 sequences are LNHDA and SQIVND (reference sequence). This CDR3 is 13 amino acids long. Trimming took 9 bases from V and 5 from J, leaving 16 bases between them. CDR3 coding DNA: TGTGCCAGCAGGACTACGGGAGATGAGACCCAGTACTTC. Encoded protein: CASRTTGDETQYF. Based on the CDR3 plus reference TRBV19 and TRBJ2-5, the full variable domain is DGGITQSPKYLFRKEGQNVTLSCEQNLNHDAMYWYRQDPGQGLRLIYYSQIVNDFQKGDIAEGYSVSREKKESFPLTVTSAQKNPTAFYLCASRTTGDETQYFGPGTRLLVL.

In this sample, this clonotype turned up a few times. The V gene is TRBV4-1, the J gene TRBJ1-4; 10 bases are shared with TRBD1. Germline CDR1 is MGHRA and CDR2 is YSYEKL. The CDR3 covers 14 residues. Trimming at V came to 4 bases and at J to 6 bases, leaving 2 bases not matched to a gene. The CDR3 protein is CASSPGTGDEKLFF. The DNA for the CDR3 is TGCGCCAGCAGCCCCGGGACAGGGGATGAAAAACTGTTTTTT.

The CDR3 here is CASRMESGETQYF. CDR3 DNA sequence: TGTGCCAGCAGGATGGAAAGCGGAGAGACCCAGTACTTC. J is TRBJ2-5 and V is TRBV2; tentatively, D is TRBD2 (5 bases). V lost 6 bases and J lost 4, with 12 bases in between. Germline CDR1 reads SNHLY; CDR2 reads FYNNEI. The CDR3 contains 13 residues.

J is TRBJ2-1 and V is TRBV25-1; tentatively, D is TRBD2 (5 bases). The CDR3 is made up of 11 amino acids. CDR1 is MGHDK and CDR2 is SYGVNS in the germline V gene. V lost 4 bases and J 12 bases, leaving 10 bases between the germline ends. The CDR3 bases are TGTGCCAGCAGTGTCCCCCGGGGGCAGTTCTTC. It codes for CASSVPRGQFF.

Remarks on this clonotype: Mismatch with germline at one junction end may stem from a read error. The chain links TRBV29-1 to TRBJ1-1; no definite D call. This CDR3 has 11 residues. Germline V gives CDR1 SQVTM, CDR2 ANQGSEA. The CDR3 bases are TGTAGCGTCGGCGGGGACACTGAAGCTTTCTTT. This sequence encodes CSVGGDTEAFF.

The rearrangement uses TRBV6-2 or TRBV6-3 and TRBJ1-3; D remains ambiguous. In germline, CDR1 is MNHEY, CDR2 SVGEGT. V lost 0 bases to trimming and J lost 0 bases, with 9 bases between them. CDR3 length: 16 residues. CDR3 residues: CASSYSSVLSGNTIYF. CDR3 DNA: TGTGCCAGCAGTTACTCGAGTGTTCTCTCTGGAAACACCATATATTTT.

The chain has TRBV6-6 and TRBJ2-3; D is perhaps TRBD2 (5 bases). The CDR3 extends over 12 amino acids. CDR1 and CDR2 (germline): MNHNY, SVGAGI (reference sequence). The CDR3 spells CKSGRGTDTQYF. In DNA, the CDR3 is TGTAAATCCGGGCGGGGCACAGATACGCAGTATTTT.

CDR3: CASSLASMRARNTEAFF. The CDR3 nucleotides read TGTGCCAGCAGCTTGGCCTCAATGAGGGCCCGGAACACTGAAGCTTTCTTT. The chain links TRBV13 to TRBJ1-1; D is unresolved. V lost 3 bases to trimming and J lost 1 base, with 18 bases between them. CDR1 and CDR2 from the germline V gene are PRHDT and FYEKMQ (reference sequence). CDR3 size: 17 residues.

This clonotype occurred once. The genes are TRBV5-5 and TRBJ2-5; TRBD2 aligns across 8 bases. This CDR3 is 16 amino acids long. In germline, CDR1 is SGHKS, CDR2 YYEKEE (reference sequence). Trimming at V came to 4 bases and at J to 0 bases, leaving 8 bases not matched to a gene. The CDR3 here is CASSTGLATYQETQYF. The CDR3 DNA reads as TGTGCCAGCAGCACCGGACTAGCTACGTACCAAGAGACCCAGTACTTC. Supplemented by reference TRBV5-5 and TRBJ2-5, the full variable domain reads DAGVTQSPTHLIKTRGQQVTLRCSPISGHKSVSWYQQVLGQGPQFIFQYYEKEERGRGNFPDRFSARQFPNYSSELNVNALLLGDSALYLCASSTGLATYQETQYFGPGTRLLVL.

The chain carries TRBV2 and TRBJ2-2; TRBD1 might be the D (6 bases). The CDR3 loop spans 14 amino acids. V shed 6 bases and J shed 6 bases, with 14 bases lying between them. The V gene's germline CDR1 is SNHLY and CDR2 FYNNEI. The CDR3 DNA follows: TGTGCCAGCAGCCCGGACAGTTATGCCGGGGAGCTGTTTTTT. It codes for CASSPDSYAGELFF.